This T cell receptor (beta chain) was obtained from a study of beta chain features in type 1 diabetes. At the level of the study: Investigators examined some 110,000,000 sorted cells across all samples. Overall study findings and caveats: Individuals with type 1 diabetes displayed fewer insertions and more deletions at VDJ junctions. Patients and controls would share equally any PCR tilt toward shorter templates. Within each of all four CD4+ subsets, Type 1 diabetes patients had TCRB CDR3s that were moderately but significantly shorter.

Expressed TCRB transcripts were sequenced, since all the RNA that had been isolated was reverse transcribed. Some clones are missing from TCRdb's copy, which holds only in-frame ones; the method was immunoSEQ multiplex PCR. The table includes roughly 400,000 clones, less than 15% detected once. With respect to this clone: Antigen specificity is unknown.

Germline V gene data show CDR1 as LGHNA and CDR2 as YSLEER. V lost 3 bases to trimming and J lost 6 bases; unmatched junction nucleotides: 8. This CDR3 region has 17 residues. The sequence came from a woman under 30 in good health. The sample consisted of naive CD4+ T cells from blood. V is TRBV4-3 and J is TRBJ2-2, with 12 bases fitting TRBD2. CDR3 sequence (DNA): TGCGCCAGCAGCCAGGTGCTAGCGGGAGGGGAGGCCGGGGAGCTGTTTTTT. Its translation: CASSQVLAGGEAGELFF.